A selection of T cell receptor beta chains follows, all from one sample in a study of T cell responses to AZD1222 COVID-19 vaccine. Libraries were prepared by immunoSEQ multiplex PCR; TCRdb keeps only in-frame clonotypes and omits some of them. The sample lists about 120,000 clones; roughly 90% were seen once. The sequencing here drew on peripheral blood, taken 28 days after the second AZD1222 dose. The receptors shown here come from an adult who received the AZD1222 COVID-19 vaccine. Both conserved end residues are part of each CDR3. Fields, in order: J gene, V gene, clone size, D gene, CDR3 protein, CDR3 DNA. A D gene is named only where the DNA matches it firmly. Size is stated for part of the rows, as once, few or many counts, or as a class when the clone is expanded.

TRBJ2-3,TRBV9,few,.,CASSPLGQRSTDTQYF,TGTGCCAGCAGCCCCCTAGGCCAGCGGAGCACAGATACGCAGTATTTT
TRBJ2-1,TRBV5-1,.,TRBD2,CASRSVGLSDDNEQFF,TGCGCCAGCAGGTCGGTGGGACTAAGTGACGACAATGAGCAGTTCTTC
TRBJ2-1,TRBV5-4,once,.,CASSFDSDSYNEQFF,TGTGCCAGCAGCTTCGATTCAGACTCCTACAATGAGCAGTTCTTC
TRBJ2-7,TRBV27,.,TRBD2,CASSLSSGTSRNYEQYF,TGTGCCAGCAGTTTATCTTCCGGGACTAGCAGAAACTACGAGCAGTACTTC
TRBJ1-4,TRBV30,.,TRBD1,CARGGQGNEKLFF,TGTGCCAGAGGGGGACAGGGTAATGAAAAACTGTTTTTT
TRBJ2-2,TRBV5-1,once,.,CASSLEGANTGELFF,TGCGCCAGCAGCTTGGAAGGGGCGAACACCGGGGAGCTGTTTTTT
TRBJ1-4,TRBV18,.,TRBD1,CASSRGQGVYEKLFF,TGTGCCAGCTCCCGTGGACAGGGAGTTTATGAAAAACTGTTTTTT
TRBJ2-5,TRBV11-1,.,.,CASSYGRQSQYF,TGTGCCAGCAGCTATGGGCGACAGTCCCAGTACTTC
TRBJ1-5,TRBV20-1,.,.,CSASWSDSQPQHF,TGCAGTGCTAGTTGGTCGGACAGTCAGCCCCAGCATTTT
TRBJ2-1,TRBV3-1/TRBV3-2,.,.,CASRYSGRGMFF,TGTGCCAGCAGATACTCCGGTAGGGGAATGTTCTTC
TRBJ2-2,TRBV5-1,.,.,CASSLQRVNTGELFF,TGCGCCAGCAGCTTGCAAAGGGTCAACACCGGGGAGCTGTTTTTT
TRBJ2-7,TRBV19,.,.,CASRRVGSYEQYF,TGTGCCAGTAGGAGGGTAGGGTCCTACGAGCAGTACTTC
TRBJ2-6,TRBV3-1/TRBV3-2,few,.,CASSQALGGSRGANVLTF,TGTGCCAGCAGCCAGGCGCTAGGGGGTTCCAGGGGGGCCAACGTCCTGACTTTC
TRBJ1-1,TRBV6-5,.,.,CASTLSLVAEAFF,TGTGCCAGCACCCTAAGCCTCGTGGCAGAAGCTTTCTTT
TRBJ2-1,TRBV7-9,.,TRBD2,CASSSLGGLAAHNEQFF,TGTGCCAGCAGCTCCTTAGGTGGACTAGCGGCCCACAATGAGCAGTTCTTC
TRBJ2-7,TRBV28,.,.,CASSLEGPPYEQYF,TGTGCCAGCAGTTTGGAAGGGCCCCCCTACGAGCAGTACTTC
TRBJ2-3,TRBV7-9,.,TRBD2,CASSLAYWAGRGTQYF,TGTGCCAGCAGCTTAGCGTATTGGGCAGGGAGGGGTACGCAGTATTTT
TRBJ2-2,TRBV28,once,TRBD2,CASSSLAGGTGELFF,TGTGCCAGCAGTTCCTTAGCGGGAGGAACCGGGGAGCTGTTTTTT
TRBJ2-1,TRBV28,.,.,CASRSGQSSSYNEQFF,TGTGCCAGCAGGTCGGGTCAAAGTAGCTCCTACAATGAGCAGTTCTTC
TRBJ2-2,TRBV7-3,once,TRBD2,CASSSPGGLNTGELFF,TGTGCCAGCAGCTCCCCGGGGGGTCTTAACACCGGGGAGCTGTTTTTT
TRBJ2-7,TRBV19,.,.,CASSIWGRGEQYF,TGTGCCAGTAGTATCTGGGGCAGGGGCGAGCAGTACTTC
TRBJ2-7,TRBV30,.,TRBD2,CAWRLEYGLAGGNEQYF,TGTGCCTGGAGGTTGGAGTACGGACTAGCGGGAGGGAACGAGCAGTACTTC
TRBJ1-1,TRBV4-1,.,.,CASSHTGKGEAFF,TGCGCCAGCAGCCACACAGGGAAGGGTGAAGCTTTCTTT
TRBJ1-2,TRBV3-1/TRBV3-2,.,TRBD1,CASSQDINPGGLNYGYTF,TGTGCCAGCAGCCAAGATATAAATCCAGGGGGCCTTAACTATGGCTACACCTTC
TRBJ1-6,TRBV2,.,.,CATESTGSGNSPLHF,TGTGCCACCGAGAGTACAGGGAGCGGGAATTCACCCCTCCACTTT
TRBJ2-2,TRBV29-1,.,.,CSVAGGRGHTGELFF,TGCAGCGTCGCCGGGGGACGGGGACACACCGGGGAGCTGTTTTTT
TRBJ1-5,TRBV11-2,.,.,CASSRDRSQPQHF,TGTGCCAGCAGCCGTGACAGAAGTCAGCCCCAGCATTTT
TRBJ2-7,TRBV9,.,.,CASSGQNSYEQYF,TGTGCCAGCAGCGGACAAAATTCGTACGAGCAGTACTTC
TRBJ1-3,TRBV6-5,.,.,CASSQGSKNTIYF,TGTGCCAGCTCTCAGGGCAGTAAGAACACCATATATTTT
TRBJ1-2,TRBV7-3,.,.,CASSAGQKYGYTF,TGTGCCAGCAGCGCAGGACAGAAATATGGCTACACCTTC
TRBJ2-7,TRBV7-8,once,.,CASSQGGGYEQYF,TGTGCCAGCAGCCAGGGGGGTGGCTACGAGCAGTACTTC
TRBJ2-7,TRBV10-2,.,.,CASSPGLASEQYF,TGCGCCAGCAGCCCAGGACTGGCAAGCGAGCAGTACTTC
TRBJ2-1,TRBV9,.,TRBD2,CASSVLAGVINEQFF,TGTGCCAGCAGCGTTCTAGCGGGCGTCATCAATGAGCAGTTCTTC
TRBJ2-1,TRBV3-1/TRBV3-2,.,TRBD2,CASSLGLAGGWVNEQFF,TGTGCCAGCAGTCTGGGACTAGCGGGAGGTTGGGTCAATGAGCAGTTCTTC
TRBJ2-5,TRBV21-1,.,.,CASSRGYKRETQYF,TGTGCCAGCAGCAGAGGGTATAAGAGGGAGACCCAGTACTTC
TRBJ2-7,TRBV2,.,.,CASTPQRTTIYEQYF,TGTGCCAGCACCCCCCAGAGAACTACGATCTACGAGCAGTACTTC
TRBJ1-2,TRBV28,.,.,CASSLQRGAGYTF,TGTGCCAGCAGTTTGCAGCGGGGCGCGGGCTACACCTTC
TRBJ2-1,TRBV7-9,.,.,CASSLERTPPEQFF,TGTGCCAGCAGCTTAGAAAGGACCCCCCCTGAGCAGTTCTTC
TRBJ1-1,TRBV7-9,.,.,CASSPRGKENTEAFF,TGTGCCAGCAGCCCCAGGGGAAAGGAGAACACTGAAGCTTTCTTT
TRBJ1-3,TRBV6-2/TRBV6-3,.,.,CASSLLSSGNTIYF,TGTGCCAGCAGTTTGCTCAGCTCTGGAAACACCATATATTTT
TRBJ1-6,TRBV9,.,TRBD1,CASSPQGLNSPLHF,TGTGCCAGCAGCCCACAGGGGTTGAATTCACCCCTCCACTTT
TRBJ2-5,TRBV15,.,.,CATSSTDEETQYF,TGTGCCACCAGCAGTACAGACGAAGAGACCCAGTACTTC
TRBJ2-7,TRBV2,.,.,CASRKEGGGSYEQYF,TGTGCCAGCAGGAAGGAGGGAGGGGGCTCCTACGAGCAGTACTTC
TRBJ2-7,TRBV29-1,.,TRBD2,CSVGRERYEQYF,TGCAGCGTTGGGCGGGAGAGGTACGAGCAGTACTTC
TRBJ1-1,TRBV7-8,.,.,CASSSRGRGSNTEAFF,TGTGCCAGCAGCTCCCGCGGGCGGGGTAGTAACACTGAAGCTTTCTTT
TRBJ1-1,TRBV18,.,.,CASSPQGVGNTEAFF,TGTGCCAGCTCACCACAGGGGGTGGGGAACACTGAAGCTTTCTTT